One and the same sample provided the 25 T cell receptor beta chains below, sequenced in a study of blood T cell repertoires in COVID-19. Profiling relied on immunoSEQ multiplex PCR, and the TCRdb table lists in-frame clones only, not all of them. The table has approximately 75,000 clones, more than 80% seen once. The sequenced material came from peripheral blood. Receptor source: a human donor in a cohort sampled during active COVID-19.

The chain is built from TRBV2 and TRBJ1-1; 8 bases align to TRBD1. Losses at the gene ends were 6 bases for V and 11 bases for J; bases not matched to a gene: 14. This CDR3 region has 14 residues. Germline lookup yields CDR1 SNHLY and CDR2 FYNNEI. For the CDR3, the DNA is TGTGCCAGCAGAGAGACAGGGGCTGGGGTATGGGCTTTCTTT. It codes for CASRETGAGVWAFF.

The chain combines TRBV7-8 with TRBJ2-5; the match to TRBD2 covers 8 bases. The CDR3 runs 15 residues. Germline values: CDR1 SGHVS, CDR2 FQNEAQ. Germline trimming cut 3 bases from V and 7 bases from J; bases unmatched to any gene: 10. This CDR3 reads CASSLGRGGAGTQYF. The CDR3 nucleotides read TGTGCCAGCAGCTTGGGACGGGGGGGAGCGGGGACCCAGTACTTC.

The gene calls are TRBV18 and TRBJ2-5; 9 bases are shared with TRBD1. The germline V gene encodes CDR1 KGHSH and CDR2 LQKENI. The CDR3 has 16 residues. V dropped 6 bases and J dropped 4; count of bases not matched to a gene: 12. The CDR3 reads CASSRKRGQGLETQYF. In DNA, the CDR3 is TGTGCCAGCTCGCGAAAGCGCGGACAGGGGTTAGAGACCCAGTACTTC. The whole variable domain, remainder taken from reference TRBV18 and TRBJ2-5, is NAGVMQNPRHLVRRRGQEARLRCSPMKGHSHVYWYRQLPEEGLKFMVYLQKENIIDESGMPKERFSAEFPKEGPSILRIQQVVRGDSAAYFCASSRKRGQGLETQYFGPGTRLLVL.

The CDR3 spells CASRPQSRQGTSYEQYF. The CDR3, as DNA: TGCGCCAGCAGGCCCCAGTCGAGACAGGGGACCTCCTACGAGCAGTACTTC. This chain uses TRBV10-2 with TRBJ2-7; TRBD1 aligns across 8 bases. The CDR3 is 17 residues long. The trim removed 6 bases at V and 0 bases at J, leaving 13 bases unmatched. The germline CDR1 and CDR2 sequences are WSHSY and SAAADI.

CDR3 sequence (DNA): TGTGCCAGCAGGTCGACAGTCGCCGGGATATATTTT. It yields the protein CASRSTVAGIYF. The chain is built from TRBV28 and TRBJ1-3; D is perhaps TRBD1 (5 bases). V shed 6 bases and J shed 13 bases, with 16 bases lying between them. This CDR3 has 12 amino acids. Germline-derived CDR1 and CDR2 are MDHEN and SYDVKM.

V and J are TRBV5-6 and TRBJ1-5; no definite D call. The CDR3 runs 14 residues. V lost 2 bases to trimming and J lost 5 bases, with 11 bases between them. The germline CDR1 and CDR2 sequences are SGHDT and YYEEEE. CDR3 nucleotide sequence: TGTGCCAGCAGCTTAATAGGACTTGATCAGCCCCAGCATTTT. Residues: CASSLIGLDQPQHF.

The rearrangement joins TRBV7-2 to TRBJ2-1, with TRBD1 identical over 11 bases. Unmatched junction bases numbered 9, after V lost 5 bases and J lost 9 bases. The length of the CDR3 is 15 residues. The germline CDR1 and CDR2 sequences are SGHTA and FQGNSA. CDR3 sequence: CASSRGDRGVSEQFF. The CDR3 nucleotides are TGTGCCAGCAGCCGGGGGGACAGGGGGGTTAGTGAGCAGTTCTTC.

V and J are TRBV29-1 and TRBJ1-1; perhaps TRBD1 as D (5 bases). Trimming pared 3 bases from V and 5 bases from J, leaving 13 bases between. Germline-derived CDR1 and CDR2 are SQVTM and ANQGSEA. CDR3 size: 13 residues. The CDR3 protein is CSVDHSGGTEAFF. The CDR3 bases are TGCAGCGTTGACCACTCCGGGGGGACTGAAGCTTTCTTT.

The V gene is TRBV3-1 (or the pseudogene TRBV3-2), the J gene TRBJ1-4; possibly TRBD1 for D (5 bases). Germline values: CDR1 LGHDT, CDR2 YNNKEL (reference sequence). This CDR3 contains 15 residues. V lost 3 bases and J lost 6, with 14 bases in between. The CDR3 region is CASSQFRERDEKLFF. The CDR3 DNA reads TGTGCCAGCAGCCAGTTCAGGGAAAGAGATGAAAAACTGTTTTTT.

The V gene is TRBV7-2, the J gene TRBJ1-6; 9 bases agree with TRBD1. The V gene end was trimmed by 2 bases and the J gene end by 8 bases; junction bases not matched to a gene: 10. Germline assignment: CDR1 SGHTA and CDR2 FQGNSA. The CDR3 is 17 amino acids. CDR3 coding DNA: TGTGCCAGCAGCTTACGAATCCGGACAGGGGCTGATTCACCCCTCCACTTT. Encoded protein: CASSLRIRTGADSPLHF.

This sequence joins TRBV28 and TRBJ1-2; D gene uncertain. This CDR3 is 11 amino acids long. V dropped 5 bases and J dropped 8 bases, with 9 bases sitting between them. Germline CDR1 reads MDHEN; CDR2 reads SYDVKM. The CDR3 DNA sequence: TGTGCCAGCAGTGCCGTCGAGGGCTACACCTTC. Translation: CASSAVEGYTF.

In this sample, this clone turned up once. The chain links TRBV27 to TRBJ2-1; 11 bases agree with TRBD2. The junction had 8 bases not matched to a gene; V was cut back by 2 bases and J by 5 bases. This CDR3 region has 17 residues. The germline V gene has CDR1 MNHEY and CDR2 SMNVEV (reference sequence). The CDR3 region is CASSLDGSGGADNEQFF. The DNA of the CDR3 is TGTGCCAGCAGTTTAGATGGTAGCGGGGGGGCCGACAATGAGCAGTTCTTC.

This clone is a singleton in its sample. This chain links TRBV10-3 with TRBJ2-3, with a tentative D call TRBD2 (6 bases). The CDR3 has 16 amino acids. Germline V gene sequence: CDR1 ENHRY, CDR2 SYGVKD. Trimming stripped 6 bases from V and 0 bases from J, with 16 bases between. The CDR3 sequence: CAISPVAVFSTDTQYF. In DNA form, the CDR3 reads TGTGCCATCAGCCCGGTAGCGGTCTTCAGCACAGATACGCAGTATTTT.

This clone was seen a single time. V usage is TRBV5-8 and J usage is TRBJ1-3; tentative D call: TRBD1 (5 bases). This CDR3 spans 15 amino acids. Looked up from germline, CDR1 is SGHTS and CDR2 is YDEGEE. Trimming stripped 0 bases from V and 2 bases from J, with 9 bases between. CDR3 loop: CASSLGGMTGNTIYF. The CDR3 DNA sequence: TGTGCCAGCAGCTTGGGGGGCATGACTGGAAACACCATATATTTT.

The chain combines TRBV20-1 with TRBJ2-5; TRBD2 matches at 12 bases. V lost 3 bases and J lost 3; bases outside the gene matches: 5. The CDR3 is made up of 15 amino acids. Germline V gene sequence: CDR1 DFQATT, CDR2 SNEGSKA (reference sequence). CDR3 protein: CSASRTSGVKETQYF. The CDR3 DNA follows: TGCAGTGCTAGTCGGACTAGCGGGGTAAAAGAGACCCAGTACTTC.

The CDR3 bases are TGTGCCAGCAGCCAAGGTAGATATGGCTACACCTTC. This encodes CASSQGRYGYTF. The chain employs TRBV3-1 (or the pseudogene TRBV3-2) and TRBJ1-2; unclear D gene. Germline V CDR1 and CDR2: LGHDT, YNNKEL (reference sequence). There are 12 residues in the CDR3. V lost 1 base to trimming and J lost 5 bases, with 5 bases between them.

V is TRBV5-1 and J is TRBJ2-3, with TRBD2 as a possible D gene (5 bases). The V end was cut by 0 bases, the J end by 6 bases, with 14 bases between. CDR1 SGHRS and CDR2 YFSETQ come from the germline V gene. The CDR3 totals 15 residues. This CDR3 reads CASSLAGVPVDTQYF. The DNA of the CDR3 is TGCGCCAGCAGCTTGGCCGGGGTCCCGGTGGATACGCAGTATTTT.

V usage is TRBV7-9 and J usage is TRBJ2-7; TRBD1 aligns across 8 bases. The CDR3 extends over 15 amino acids. CDR1 is SEHNR and CDR2 is FQNEAQ in the germline V gene (reference sequence). The ends lost 1 base at V and 5 bases at J; junction bases unmatched: 7. CDR3 coding DNA: TGTGCCAGCAGCTTAGGTCTCAGGGGGCATGACGAGCAGTACTTC. Its protein is CASSLGLRGHDEQYF. Variable domain in full (rest from reference TRBV7-9 and TRBJ2-7): DTGVSQNPRHKITKRGQNVTFRCDPISEHNRLYWYRQTLGQGPEFLTYFQNEAQLEKSRLLSDRFSAERPKGSFSTLEIQRTEQGDSAMYLCASSLGLRGHDEQYFGPGTRLTVT.

V and J are TRBV27 and TRBJ2-5; weak D call: TRBD2 (6 bases). Germline lookup yields CDR1 MNHEY and CDR2 SMNVEV (reference sequence). This CDR3 is 14 amino acids long. The V and J ends lost 7 bases and 9 bases respectively, with 21 bases between them. The CDR3 protein is CASTPSVGTTSQYF. In DNA, the CDR3 is TGTGCCAGCACTCCTAGCGTGGGGACCACGTCCCAGTACTTC.

This chain connects TRBV6-5 to TRBJ1-1; D call uncertain. Germline values: CDR1 MNHEY, CDR2 SVGAGI. Trimming left V 8 bases short and J 11 bases short, with 18 bases between. The CDR3 has 12 residues. The CDR3 protein is CASGRPAGMAFF. CDR3 DNA sequence: TGTGCCAGCGGAAGACCGGCGGGGATGGCTTTCTTT.

The chain joins TRBV5-1 to TRBJ2-2, with TRBD1 matching over 9 bases. The CDR3 totals 17 residues. From germline, CDR1 is SGHRS and CDR2 YFSETQ. Unmatched junction bases numbered 10, after V lost 4 bases and J lost 3 bases. The CDR3 bases are TGCGCCAGCAGCCGCGGGGTAACAGGGGGCGACACCGGGGAGCTGTTTTTT. This gives the protein CASSRGVTGGDTGELFF.

The gene calls are TRBV2 and TRBJ2-2; D gene unclear. The germline V gene encodes CDR1 SNHLY and CDR2 FYNNEI. This CDR3 spans 13 amino acids. Trimming took off 3 bases at V and 3 bases at J, with 5 bases between the two ends. DNA of the CDR3: TGTGCCAGCAGTGAGTCCTACACCGGGGAGCTGTTTTTT. This gives the protein CASSESYTGELFF.

This chain uses TRBV9 with TRBJ1-1; the match to TRBD1 covers 9 bases. After removal of 3 bases from V and 2 bases from J, the junction contained 2 bases not matched to a gene. The CDR3 length is 14 residues. Germline assignment: CDR1 SGDLS and CDR2 YYNGEE. The CDR3 here is CASSADRGNTEAFF. CDR3 nucleotides: TGTGCCAGCAGCGCGGACAGGGGAAACACTGAAGCTTTCTTT. Complete variable domain (other parts from reference TRBV9 and TRBJ1-1): DSGVTQTPKHLITATGQRVTLRCSPRSGDLSVYWYQQSLDQGLQFLIQYYNGEERAKGNILERFSAQQFPDLHSELNLSSLELGDSALYFCASSADRGNTEAFFGQGTRLTVV.

The chain has TRBV9 and TRBJ2-3; TRBD2 agrees at 11 bases. This CDR3 spans 16 amino acids. With V trimmed by 0 bases and J by 2 bases, 2 bases remained unmatched. CDR1 and CDR2 (germline): SGDLS, YYNGEE. CDR3 sequence: CASSVDSGGATDTQYF. Here the CDR3 DNA reads TGTGCCAGCAGCGTAGATAGCGGGGGGGCCACAGATACGCAGTATTTT.

V and J are TRBV15 and TRBJ1-3; weak D call: TRBD1 (5 bases). V lost 0 bases to trimming and J lost 4 bases, with 13 bases between them. Germline V CDR1 and CDR2: LNHNV, YYDKDF (reference sequence). This CDR3 has 16 residues. CDR3 in amino acids: CATSRDLAGKGNTIYF. The CDR3 DNA sequence: TGTGCCACCAGCAGAGATTTGGCAGGGAAGGGAAACACCATATATTTT.